The following is a T cell receptor (beta chain) sequence with its context. The antigen is not known. The sample originates from a study of T cell responses to AZD1222 COVID-19 vaccine. Across the whole study: Samples with a second dose at about 4 or about 12 weeks were pooled together. Whole-study findings and limits: Spike-specific TCR breadth and depth both grew after two AZD1222 doses. The peak T cell response came first, and repertoires were sampled only after it.

CDR1 is MNHEY and CDR2 is SMNVEV in the germline V gene (reference sequence). Deletions cut 8 bases from V and 4 bases from J, with 20 bases between. The CDR3 spans 16 residues. Produced via immunoSEQ multiplex PCR; TCRdb's table is partial and in-frame only. The sample gives around 160,000 clones, 90% to 95% of which show up once; 1.5% to 2% is in the top ten. The receptor was isolated from an adult in good health. The V call is TRBV27, the J call TRBJ1-4; weak D call: TRBD1 (5 bases). The input for sequencing was peripheral blood, taken on day 0 of AZD1222 vaccination. The CDR3 nucleotides read TGTGCCAGCGGTGTCCTCAGACGGGGCCTTAATGAAAAACTGTTTTTT. Its translation: CASGVLRRGLNEKLFF.